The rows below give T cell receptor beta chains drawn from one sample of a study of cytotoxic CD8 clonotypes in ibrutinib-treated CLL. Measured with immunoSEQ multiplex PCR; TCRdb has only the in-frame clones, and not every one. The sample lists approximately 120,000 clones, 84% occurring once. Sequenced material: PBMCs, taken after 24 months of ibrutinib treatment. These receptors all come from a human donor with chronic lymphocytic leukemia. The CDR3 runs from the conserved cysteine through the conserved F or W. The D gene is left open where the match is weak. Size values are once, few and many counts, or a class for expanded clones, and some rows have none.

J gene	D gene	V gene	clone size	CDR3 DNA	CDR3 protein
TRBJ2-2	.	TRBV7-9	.	TGTGCCAGCAGCCCCCAGGGTGGAAACACCGGGGAGCTGTTTTTT	CASSPQGGNTGELFF
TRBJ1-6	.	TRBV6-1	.	TGTGCCAGCAGCGACGGAAGCTCCTATAATTCACCCCTCCACTTT	CASSDGSSYNSPLHF
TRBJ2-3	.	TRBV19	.	TGTGCCAGTAGTCGGACAGTTCGTCGGGGGGTGACGCAGTATTTT	CASSRTVRRGVTQYF
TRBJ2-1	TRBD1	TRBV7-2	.	TGTGCCAGCAGCTTAAGGGACAGAGGATACAATGAGCAGTTCTTC	CASSLRDRGYNEQFF
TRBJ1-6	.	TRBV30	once	TGTGCCTGGAGTGTAACCAGGGAATCACCCCTCCACTTT	CAWSVTRESPLHF
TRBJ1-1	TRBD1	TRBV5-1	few	TGCGCCAGCAGGGTCGGGACAGCCAACACTGAAGCTTTCTTT	CASRVGTANTEAFF
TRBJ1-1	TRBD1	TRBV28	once	TGTGCCAGCAGGCCTCACAGGGGTAGCGGGACTGAAGCTTTCTTT	CASRPHRGSGTEAFF
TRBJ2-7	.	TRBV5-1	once	TGCGCCAGCAGCTTGGCCCGGGGACCCTACGAGCAGTACTTC	CASSLARGPYEQYF
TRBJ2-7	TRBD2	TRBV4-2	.	TGTGCCAGCAGCCAAGATGTCAGTTCGGGACTAGCGGTGGGCGAGTACTTC	CASSQDVSSGLAVGEYF
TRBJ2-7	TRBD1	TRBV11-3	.	TGTGCCAGCAGCGAGGGACAGAAATACGAGCAGTACTTC	CASSEGQKYEQYF
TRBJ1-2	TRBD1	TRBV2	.	TGTGCCAGCAGTGAAGCTCTCCAGGGGGCGGTCTATGGCTACACCTTC	CASSEALQGAVYGYTF